This is a list of T cell receptor beta chains from one sample in a study of blood T cell repertoires in COVID-19. Using immunoSEQ multiplex PCR, the repertoire was profiled, and TCRdb retains in-frame clones only, with some absent. The sample carries around 57,000 clones, approximately 79% recorded once. The sample comprised peripheral blood. The source is a woman aged 70-85 years with acute or convalescent COVID-19. Both conserved end residues are part of each CDR3. D genes are given only for firm matches. Only part of the rows carry a size: once, few, many, or a class if the clone is expanded.

size: .
D: TRBD1
J: TRBJ1-6
V: TRBV6-6
DNA: TGTGCCAGCAGTACTACGCCGGGACAGAGAAATTCACCCCTCCACTTT
CDR3: CASSTTPGQRNSPLHF

size: .
D: .
J: TRBJ2-3
V: TRBV19
DNA: TGTGCCAGTAGTCTAGGCGGGACAGATACGCAGTATTTT
CDR3: CASSLGGTDTQYF

size: .
D: .
J: TRBJ2-5
V: TRBV3-1/TRBV3-2
DNA: TGTGCCAGCAGCCAGCCGGACTCTCAAGAGACCCAGTACTTC
CDR3: CASSQPDSQETQYF

size: .
D: .
J: TRBJ1-2
V: TRBV18
DNA: TGTGCCAGCTCACCGCTAGGCACGCACCATGGCTACACCTTC
CDR3: CASSPLGTHHGYTF

size: .
D: TRBD2
J: TRBJ2-1
V: TRBV6-2/TRBV6-3
DNA: TGTGCCAGCAGTCCCCGGGGGGGCTCCTACAATGAGCAGTTCTTC
CDR3: CASSPRGGSYNEQFF

size: .
D: TRBD2
J: TRBJ2-2
V: TRBV2
DNA: TGTGCCAGCAGTGGGACGGGGGGGTTAACCGGGGAGCTGTTTTTT
CDR3: CASSGTGGLTGELFF

size: .
D: .
J: TRBJ2-1
V: TRBV9
DNA: TGTGCCAGCAGCGGCGGGGTTAGTCCTGAGCAGTTCTTC
CDR3: CASSGGVSPEQFF

size: many
D: .
J: TRBJ1-1
V: TRBV5-4
DNA: TGTGCCAGCAGCTCACGATCGCGGGGAATGAACACTGAAGCTTTCTTT
CDR3: CASSSRSRGMNTEAFF

size: .
D: TRBD2
J: TRBJ2-1
V: TRBV10-1
DNA: TGCGCCAGCAGCGGTTGGGGAGCGGGAATAAATGAGCAGTTCTTC
CDR3: CASSGWGAGINEQFF

size: .
D: .
J: TRBJ2-2
V: TRBV5-4
DNA: TGTGCCAGCAGCTGGGGCGAAACCGGGGAGCTGTTTTTT
CDR3: CASSWGETGELFF

size: .
D: .
J: TRBJ1-2
V: TRBV6-5
DNA: TGTGCCGGGGGGGCCCGGGATCGGGGCTACACCTTC
CDR3: CAGGARDRGYTF

size: few
D: .
J: TRBJ2-1
V: TRBV7-9
DNA: TGTGCCAGCAGCCCCAAGCGGAGGATCGGGCCGAGAAATGAGCAGTTCTTC
CDR3: CASSPKRRIGPRNEQFF

size: .
D: TRBD1
J: TRBJ1-2
V: TRBV18
DNA: TGTGCCAGCTCACCACTTGGACAGGTATATGGCTACACCTTC
CDR3: CASSPLGQVYGYTF

size: .
D: TRBD1
J: TRBJ1-1
V: TRBV5-1
DNA: TGCGCCAGCAGCTTACGACAGGGTGGAGTGGAAACTGAAGCTTTCTTT
CDR3: CASSLRQGGVETEAFF

size: .
D: TRBD2
J: TRBJ2-1
V: TRBV10-3
DNA: TGTGCCATCAGTATAGCGGGGGGGCCTTACAATGAGCAGTTCTTC
CDR3: CAISIAGGPYNEQFF

size: .
D: .
J: TRBJ2-5
V: TRBV6-2/TRBV6-3
DNA: TGTGCCAGCAGTTTCCCAAGAGCTAGCCAGTACTTC
CDR3: CASSFPRASQYF

size: .
D: TRBD1
J: TRBJ1-5
V: TRBV9
DNA: TGTGCCAGCAGCGTAGAGGGGACAGCCAATCAGCCCCAGCATTTT
CDR3: CASSVEGTANQPQHF

size: once
D: TRBD2
J: TRBJ2-5
V: TRBV6-5
DNA: TGTGCCAGCAGTTCAGGGGCGGGGGGGCCCTCAGAGACCCAGTACTTC
CDR3: CASSSGAGGPSETQYF

size: .
D: .
J: TRBJ2-5
V: TRBV4-3
DNA: TGCGCCAGCAGCCAAGCCCTCGCAGGGGCGGGAGAGACCCAGTACTTC
CDR3: CASSQALAGAGETQYF

size: .
D: TRBD2
J: TRBJ2-7
V: TRBV4-1
DNA: TGCGCCAGCAGCCAAGCCGCGACTAGCCGTTACGAGCAGTACTTC
CDR3: CASSQAATSRYEQYF

size: medium-sized
D: TRBD2
J: TRBJ2-2
V: TRBV7-3
DNA: TGTGCCAGCAGCTCCTCAGCGGGGGCCTTCACCGGGGAGCTGTTTTTT
CDR3: CASSSSAGAFTGELFF

size: .
D: TRBD1
J: TRBJ2-5
V: TRBV6-1
DNA: TGTGCCAGCAGTGACGTGACAGGGCAAGATGAGACCCAGTACTTC
CDR3: CASSDVTGQDETQYF

size: .
D: TRBD2
J: TRBJ2-2
V: TRBV7-8
DNA: TGTGCCAGCAGCTTACTAGCGGGGGGAGGAACCGGGGAGCTGTTTTTT
CDR3: CASSLLAGGGTGELFF

size: .
D: .
J: TRBJ2-3
V: TRBV7-2
DNA: TGTGCCAGCAGGGGAAGGCGGGGAAGCACAGATACGCAGTATTTT
CDR3: CASRGRRGSTDTQYF

size: .
D: .
J: TRBJ1-2
V: TRBV12-3/TRBV12-4
DNA: TGTGCCAGCAGTTTAGGGACAGAGAGTGGCTACACCTTC
CDR3: CASSLGTESGYTF

size: .
D: TRBD1
J: TRBJ1-6
V: TRBV3-1/TRBV3-2
DNA: TGTGCCAGCAGCCCTACAAGTTTCGGGACAGGCGGGTCACCCCTCCACTTT
CDR3: CASSPTSFGTGGSPLHF

size: .
D: TRBD1
J: TRBJ2-5
V: TRBV11-1
DNA: TGTGCCAGCAGCCCGGACAGGGGGCAGGGGGAGACCCAGTACTTC
CDR3: CASSPDRGQGETQYF